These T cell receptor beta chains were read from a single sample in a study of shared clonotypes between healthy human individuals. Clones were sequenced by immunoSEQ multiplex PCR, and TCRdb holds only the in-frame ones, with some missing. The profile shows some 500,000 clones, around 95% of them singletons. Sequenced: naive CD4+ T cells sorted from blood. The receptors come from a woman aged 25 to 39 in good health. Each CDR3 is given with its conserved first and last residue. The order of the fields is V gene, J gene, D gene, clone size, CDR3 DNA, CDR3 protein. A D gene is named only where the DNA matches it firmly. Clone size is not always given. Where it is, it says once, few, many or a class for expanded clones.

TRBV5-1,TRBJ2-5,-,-,TGCGCCAGCAGCTCCTCGCCCCAAGAGACCCAGTACTTC,CASSSSPQETQYF
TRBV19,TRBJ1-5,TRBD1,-,TGTGCCAGTAGCCGGACAGGGGGTGGTCAGCCCCAGCATTTT,CASSRTGGGQPQHF
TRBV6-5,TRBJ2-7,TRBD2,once,TGTGCCAGCAGTTACTCCGAGCGGGAAACCTACGAGCAGTACTTC,CASSYSERETYEQYF
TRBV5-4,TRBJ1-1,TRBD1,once,TGTGCCAGCAGCTGGGGACAGACGGTTAGAGCAACTGAAGCTTTCTTT,CASSWGQTVRATEAFF
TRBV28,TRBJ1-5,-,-,TGTGCCAGCATCCTAGGGGGATTTAATCAGCCCCAGCATTTT,CASILGGFNQPQHF
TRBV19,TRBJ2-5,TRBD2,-,TGTGCCAGTCGGACCGAGGGAGGGAAGACCCAGTACTTC,CASRTEGGKTQYF
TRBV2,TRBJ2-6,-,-,TGTGCCAGCAGTACCCGGACATACTCTGGGGCCAACGTCCTGACTTTC,CASSTRTYSGANVLTF
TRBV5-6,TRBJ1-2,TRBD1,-,TGTGCCAGCAGCGCCCGGGACAGGGACATCCTCAACTATGGCTACACCTTC,CASSARDRDILNYGYTF
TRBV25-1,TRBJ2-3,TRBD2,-,TGTGCCAGCAGTGAGGGGACTAGCGGGAGCGTCGGCACAGATACGCAGTATTTT,CASSEGTSGSVGTDTQYF
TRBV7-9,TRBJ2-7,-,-,TGTGCCAGCAGCCCCCCCTTAGGCTCCTACGAGCAGTACTTC,CASSPPLGSYEQYF
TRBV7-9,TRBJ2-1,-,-,TGTGCCAGCAGCTTAGGAGTGCGGGAACGCTACAATGAGCAGTTCTTC,CASSLGVRERYNEQFF
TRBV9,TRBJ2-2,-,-,TGTGCCAGCAGCTTATACAGGTCTACCGGGGAGCTGTTTTTT,CASSLYRSTGELFF
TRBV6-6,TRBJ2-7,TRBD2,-,TGTGCCAGCATTATGAGCGGGAGGGGACACGAGCAGTACTTC,CASIMSGRGHEQYF
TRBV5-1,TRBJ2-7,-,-,TGCGCCAGCAGCTTGGGACTAGTGAACTACGAGCAGTACTTC,CASSLGLVNYEQYF
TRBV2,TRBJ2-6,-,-,TGTGCCAGCTTGCCTGACGGAGGGTTCGGCGCCAACGTCCTGACTTTC,CASLPDGGFGANVLTF
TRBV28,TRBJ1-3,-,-,TGTGCCAGCAGTTCCTTACGGGGACCTAGCTCTGGAAACACCATATATTTT,CASSSLRGPSSGNTIYF
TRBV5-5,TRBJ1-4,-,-,TGTGCCAGCAGCCTCGGACAAAAGCACAATGAAAAACTGTTTTTT,CASSLGQKHNEKLFF
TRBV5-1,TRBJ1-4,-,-,TGCGCCAGCAGCTTATCGGGAAGAGAAAAACTGTTTTTT,CASSLSGREKLFF
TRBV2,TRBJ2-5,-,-,TGTGCCAGCAGTACCGGACAGCCCGGAGAGACCCAGTACTTC,CASSTGQPGETQYF
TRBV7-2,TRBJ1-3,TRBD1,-,TGTGCCAGCAGCTTAGGAGGGACAGGGGGCACCTCGGGTGGAAACACCATATATTTT,CASSLGGTGGTSGGNTIYF
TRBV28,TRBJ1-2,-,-,TGTGCCAGCCAGAAGTCCGACTATGGCTACACCTTC,CASQKSDYGYTF
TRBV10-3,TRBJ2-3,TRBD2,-,TGTGCCATCAGTACTAGCGGAGGGGCCCCAGATACGCAGTATTTT,CAISTSGGAPDTQYF
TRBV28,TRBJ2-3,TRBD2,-,TGTGCCAGCAGTTTTCCCCTTAGGTTTAGCGGGGGCACAGATACGCAGTATTTT,CASSFPLRFSGGTDTQYF
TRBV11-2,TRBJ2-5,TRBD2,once,TGTGCCAGCAGCTTAGGACTAGCGGGAGTAGAGACCCAGTACTTC,CASSLGLAGVETQYF
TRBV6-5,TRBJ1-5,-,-,TGTGCCAGCAGTGAGGGGAGCAATCAGCCCCAGCATTTT,CASSEGSNQPQHF
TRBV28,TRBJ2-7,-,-,TGTGCCAGCAGCCCCCCCAGGGGAGGTACCTACGAGCAGTACTTC,CASSPPRGGTYEQYF
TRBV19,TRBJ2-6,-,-,TGTGCCAGTAGTGCAGGCTCTGGGGCCAACGTCCTGACTTTC,CASSAGSGANVLTF
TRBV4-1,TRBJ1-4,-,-,TGCGCCAGCGGCCGTGGAGGAGCCAGAGGGGCTAATGAAAAACTGTTTTTT,CASGRGGARGANEKLFF
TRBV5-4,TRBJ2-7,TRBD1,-,TGTGCCAGCAGCAATAAGGGACAGCGAGTCGAGCAGTACTTC,CASSNKGQRVEQYF
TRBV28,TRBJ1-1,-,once,TGTGCCAGCAGTTTTCTTAAGCTTAGGAGCACTGAAGCTTTCTTT,CASSFLKLRSTEAFF
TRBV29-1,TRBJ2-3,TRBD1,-,TGCAGCGTTGAGGCCCGCAGGGGGCGGACAGATACGCAGTATTTT,CSVEARRGRTDTQYF
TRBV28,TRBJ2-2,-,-,TGTGCCAGCCGTGACAGCGCGAACACCGGGGAGCTGTTTTTT,CASRDSANTGELFF
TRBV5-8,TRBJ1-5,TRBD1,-,TGTGCCAGCAGCTCGGGACAGGTCAATCAGCCCCAGCATTTT,CASSSGQVNQPQHF
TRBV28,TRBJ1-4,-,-,TGTGCCAGCAGTCTACACGGAGCAACTAATGAAAAACTGTTTTTT,CASSLHGATNEKLFF
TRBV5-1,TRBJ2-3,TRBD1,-,TGCGCCAGCTGGACAGGGAACACAGATACGCAGTATTTT,CASWTGNTDTQYF
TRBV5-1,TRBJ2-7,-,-,TGCGCCAGCAGCTTGGGGATCTTTTTTGGGTACGAGCAGTACTTC,CASSLGIFFGYEQYF
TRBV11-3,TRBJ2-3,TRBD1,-,TGTGCCAGCAGCGTCGGGGACAGGGGTGTTGCAGATACGCAGTATTTT,CASSVGDRGVADTQYF
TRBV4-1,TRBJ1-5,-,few,TGCGCCAGCAGCCAAGATCAAAATCAGCCCCAGCATTTT,CASSQDQNQPQHF
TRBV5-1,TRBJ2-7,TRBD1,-,TGCGCCAGCAGCTTGGCGGGGACAGGGGGATACGAGCAGTACTTC,CASSLAGTGGYEQYF
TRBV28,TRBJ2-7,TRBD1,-,TGTGCCAGCGGCGACAGGGACCGCGCCAACTACGAGCAGTACTTC,CASGDRDRANYEQYF
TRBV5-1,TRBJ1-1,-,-,TGCGCCAGCAGCAAAGACACCCTTAACACTGAAGCTTTCTTT,CASSKDTLNTEAFF
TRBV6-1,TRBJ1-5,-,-,TGTGCCAGCAGTGAAATAGGGGTCCCTAATCAGCCCCAGCATTTT,CASSEIGVPNQPQHF
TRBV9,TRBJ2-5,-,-,TGTGCCAGCAGTAGTTCGTACCAAGAGACCCAGTACTTC,CASSSSYQETQYF
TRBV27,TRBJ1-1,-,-,TGTGCCAGCAGCCGCTCGGGTCGTATGGCTAATACTGAAGCTTTCTTT,CASSRSGRMANTEAFF
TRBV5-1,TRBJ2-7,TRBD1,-,TGCGCCAGCAGCTTGTCAGGGGGTTCGTACGAGCAGTACTTC,CASSLSGGSYEQYF
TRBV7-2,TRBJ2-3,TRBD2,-,TGTGCCAGCAGCCCGGGACTAGCGGGGGGAGATACGCAGTATTTT,CASSPGLAGGDTQYF
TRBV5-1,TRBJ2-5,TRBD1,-,TGCGCCAGCAGCTTGGAGACAGGGGAGGAGACCCAGTACTTC,CASSLETGEETQYF
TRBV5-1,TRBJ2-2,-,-,TGCGCCAGCGGGCGGCCAGGGGTGGACACCGGGGAGCTGTTTTTT,CASGRPGVDTGELFF
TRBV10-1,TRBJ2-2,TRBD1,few,TGCGCCAGCAGCCGGGACAGAGACACCGGGGAGCTGTTTTTT,CASSRDRDTGELFF
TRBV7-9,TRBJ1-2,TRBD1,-,TGTGCCAGCAGCCCATGGACAGGGAATACGGCTGGCTACACCTTC,CASSPWTGNTAGYTF
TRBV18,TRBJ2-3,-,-,TGTGCCAGCTCACCACCCGTTATCACAGATACGCAGTATTTT,CASSPPVITDTQYF
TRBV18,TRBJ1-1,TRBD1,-,TGTGCCAGCTCACCCTCCGGGACAGGGGGCTTTTTTGGCACTGAAGCTTTCTTT,CASSPSGTGGFFGTEAFF